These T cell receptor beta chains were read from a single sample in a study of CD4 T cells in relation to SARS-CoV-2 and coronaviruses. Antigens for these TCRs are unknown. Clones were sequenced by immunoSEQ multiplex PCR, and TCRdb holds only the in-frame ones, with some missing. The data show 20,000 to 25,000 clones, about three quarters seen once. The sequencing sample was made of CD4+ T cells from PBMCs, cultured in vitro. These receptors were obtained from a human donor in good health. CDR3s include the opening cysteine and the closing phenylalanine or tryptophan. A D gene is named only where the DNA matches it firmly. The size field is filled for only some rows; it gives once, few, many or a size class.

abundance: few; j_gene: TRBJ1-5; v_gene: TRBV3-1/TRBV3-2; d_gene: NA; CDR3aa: CASSQGDQPQHF; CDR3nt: TGTGCCAGCAGCCAAGGGGATCAGCCCCAGCATTTT
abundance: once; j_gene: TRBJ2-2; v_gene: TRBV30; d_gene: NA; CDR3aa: CAWQATNTGELFF; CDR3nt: TGTGCCTGGCAGGCTACGAACACCGGGGAGCTGTTTTTT
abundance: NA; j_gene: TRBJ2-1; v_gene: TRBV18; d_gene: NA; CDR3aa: CASSPRESGEQFF; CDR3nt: TGTGCCAGCTCACCACGGGAGAGTGGTGAGCAGTTCTTC
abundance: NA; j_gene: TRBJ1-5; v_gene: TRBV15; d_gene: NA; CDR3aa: CATSRVGFSNQPQHF; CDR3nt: TGTGCCACCAGCAGAGTCGGATTTAGCAATCAGCCCCAGCATTTT
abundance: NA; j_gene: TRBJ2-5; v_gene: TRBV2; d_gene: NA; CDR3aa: CASEPRTNQETQYF; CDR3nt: TGTGCCAGTGAACCCCGTACAAACCAAGAGACCCAGTACTTC
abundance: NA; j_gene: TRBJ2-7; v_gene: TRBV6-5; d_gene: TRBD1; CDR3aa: CASSYSRDSSYEQYF; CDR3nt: TGTGCCAGCAGTTACTCCCGGGACAGCTCCTACGAGCAGTACTTC
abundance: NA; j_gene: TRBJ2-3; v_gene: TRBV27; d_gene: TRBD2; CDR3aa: CASRRRLAGRTDTQYF; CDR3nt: TGTGCCAGCAGACGTAGACTAGCGGGAAGGACAGATACGCAGTATTTT
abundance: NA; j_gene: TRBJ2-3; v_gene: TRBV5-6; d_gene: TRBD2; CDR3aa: CASSPDRGSMTDTQYF; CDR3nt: TGTGCCAGCAGCCCGGACCGCGGGAGTATGACAGATACGCAGTATTTT
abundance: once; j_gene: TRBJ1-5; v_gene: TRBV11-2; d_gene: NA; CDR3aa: CASSLDFSVNQPQHF; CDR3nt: TGTGCCAGCAGCTTAGATTTCTCGGTCAATCAGCCCCAGCATTTT
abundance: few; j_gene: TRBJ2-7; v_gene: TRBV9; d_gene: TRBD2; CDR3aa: CASSVGLADSYEQYF; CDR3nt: TGTGCCAGCAGCGTAGGTCTAGCGGATTCATACGAGCAGTACTTC
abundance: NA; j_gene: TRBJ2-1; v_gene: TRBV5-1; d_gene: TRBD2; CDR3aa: CASSLFGIRREVGNEQFF; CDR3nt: TGCGCCAGCAGCTTGTTCGGGATTAGGCGGGAGGTGGGGAATGAGCAGTTCTTC
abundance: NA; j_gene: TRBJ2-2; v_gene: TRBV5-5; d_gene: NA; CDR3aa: CASSFGRAGTGELFF; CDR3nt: TGTGCCAGCAGCTTCGGCAGGGCGGGCACCGGGGAGCTGTTTTTT
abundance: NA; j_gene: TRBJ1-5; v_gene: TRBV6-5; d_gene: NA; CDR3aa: CASTSTSGAQPQHF; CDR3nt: TGTGCCAGCACTTCGACAAGCGGGGCTCAGCCCCAGCATTTT
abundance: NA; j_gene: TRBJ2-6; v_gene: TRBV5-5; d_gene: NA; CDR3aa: CASSLALGPSGANVLTF; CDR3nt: TGTGCCAGCAGCTTGGCCCTCGGACCCTCTGGGGCCAACGTCCTGACTTTC
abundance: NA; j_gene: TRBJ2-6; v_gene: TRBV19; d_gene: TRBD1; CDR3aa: CASMARGRGGANVLTF; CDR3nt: TGTGCCAGTATGGCCAGGGGGCGGGGTGGGGCCAACGTCCTGACTTTC
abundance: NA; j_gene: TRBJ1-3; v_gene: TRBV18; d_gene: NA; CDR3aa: CASSQGRPGTGNTIYF; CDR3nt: TGTGCCAGCTCTCAGGGACGACCCGGCACTGGAAACACCATATATTTT
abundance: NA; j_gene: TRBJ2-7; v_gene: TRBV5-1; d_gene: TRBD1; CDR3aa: CASSLNRGPYEQYF; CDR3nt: TGCGCCAGCAGCTTGAACAGGGGGCCCTACGAGCAGTACTTC
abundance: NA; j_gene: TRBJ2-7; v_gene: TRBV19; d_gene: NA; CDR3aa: CASSIGPTVSEQYF; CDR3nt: TGTGCCAGTAGTATAGGGCCCACAGTTTCCGAGCAGTACTTC
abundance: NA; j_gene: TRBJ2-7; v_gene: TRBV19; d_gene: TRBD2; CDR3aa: CASSIQREGPYEQYF; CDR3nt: TGTGCCAGTAGTATACAGCGGGAGGGCCCCTACGAGCAGTACTTC
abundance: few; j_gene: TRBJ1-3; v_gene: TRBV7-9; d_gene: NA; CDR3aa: CASSLMSVGNTIYF; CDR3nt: TGTGCCAGCAGCTTAATGTCGGTTGGAAACACCATATATTTT
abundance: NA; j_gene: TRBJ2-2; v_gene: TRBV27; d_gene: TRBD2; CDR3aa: CASSLSLGEGRGGELFF; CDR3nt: TGTGCCAGCAGTTTATCGTTAGGGGAGGGCCGGGGCGGGGAGCTGTTTTTT
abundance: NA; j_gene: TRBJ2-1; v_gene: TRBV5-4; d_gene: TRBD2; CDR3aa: CASSLAKAGSWDNEQFF; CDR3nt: TGTGCCAGCAGCTTGGCCAAAGCGGGAAGTTGGGACAATGAGCAGTTCTTC
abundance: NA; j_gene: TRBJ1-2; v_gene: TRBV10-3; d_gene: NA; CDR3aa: CAITPGQRDNYGYTF; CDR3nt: TGTGCCATCACTCCAGGACAAAGGGACAACTATGGCTACACCTTC
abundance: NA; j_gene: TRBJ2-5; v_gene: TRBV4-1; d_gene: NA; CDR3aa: CASSRQEGGQETQYF; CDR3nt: TGCGCCAGCAGCCGCCAAGAGGGGGGCCAAGAGACCCAGTACTTC
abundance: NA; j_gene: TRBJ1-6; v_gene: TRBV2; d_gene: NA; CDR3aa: CASSSLVLGAGSPLHF; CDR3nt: TGTGCCAGCAGTTCCTTAGTGTTGGGGGCTGGTTCACCCCTCCACTTT
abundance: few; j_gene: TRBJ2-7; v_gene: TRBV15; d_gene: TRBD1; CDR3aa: CATSSRQGHEQYF; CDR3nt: TGTGCCACCAGCTCCCGACAGGGCCACGAGCAGTACTTC
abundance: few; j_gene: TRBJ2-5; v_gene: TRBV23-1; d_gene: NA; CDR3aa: CASSPPAGQGGGETQYF; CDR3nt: TGCGCCAGCAGTCCTCCGGCCGGGCAGGGAGGAGGAGAGACCCAGTACTTC
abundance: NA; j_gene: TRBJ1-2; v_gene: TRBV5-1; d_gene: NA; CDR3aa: CASSHRAGYGYTF; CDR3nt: TGCGCCAGCAGCCATAGGGCGGGGTATGGCTACACCTTC
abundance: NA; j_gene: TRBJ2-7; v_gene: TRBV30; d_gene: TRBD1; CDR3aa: CAWGGQGAEEQYF; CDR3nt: TGTGCCTGGGGGGGACAGGGGGCTGAAGAGCAGTACTTC
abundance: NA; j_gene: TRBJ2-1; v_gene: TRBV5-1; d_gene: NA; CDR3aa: CASSLVGIEQFF; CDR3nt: TGCGCCAGCAGCTTAGTAGGAATTGAGCAGTTCTTC
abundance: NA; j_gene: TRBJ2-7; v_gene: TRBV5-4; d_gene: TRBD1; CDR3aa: CASSSRQGSNEQYF; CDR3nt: TGTGCCAGCAGCTCGCGACAGGGGTCCAACGAGCAGTACTTC
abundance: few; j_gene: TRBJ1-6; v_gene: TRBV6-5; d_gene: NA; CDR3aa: CASSFGTNSPLHF; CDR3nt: TGTGCCAGCAGTTTCGGGACGAATTCACCCCTCCACTTT
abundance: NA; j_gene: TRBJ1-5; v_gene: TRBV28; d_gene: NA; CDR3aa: CASSVDRSQPQHF; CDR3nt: TGTGCCAGCAGTGTCGATAGGAGTCAGCCCCAGCATTTT
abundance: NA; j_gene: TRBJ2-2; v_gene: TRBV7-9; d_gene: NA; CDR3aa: CASSLGGTGELFF; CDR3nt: TGTGCCAGCAGCTTAGGAGGAACCGGGGAGCTGTTTTTT
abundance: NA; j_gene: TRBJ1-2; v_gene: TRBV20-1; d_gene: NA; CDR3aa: CSAKGQYGYTF; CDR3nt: TGCAGTGCGAAAGGACAGTATGGCTACACCTTC
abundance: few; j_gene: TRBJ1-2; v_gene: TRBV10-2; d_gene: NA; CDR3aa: CATLNTGGNYGYTF; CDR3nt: TGCGCCACCCTAAACACGGGGGGGAACTATGGCTACACCTTC
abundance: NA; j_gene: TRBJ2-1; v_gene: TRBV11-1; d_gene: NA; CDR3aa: CASREEPSGINEQFF; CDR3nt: TGTGCCAGCAGGGAAGAGCCGTCCGGGATAAATGAGCAGTTCTTC
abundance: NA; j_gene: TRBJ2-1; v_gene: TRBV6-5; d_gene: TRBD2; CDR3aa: CASTGLAGEREQFF; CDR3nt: TGTGCCAGCACCGGACTAGCGGGAGAAAGAGAGCAGTTCTTC
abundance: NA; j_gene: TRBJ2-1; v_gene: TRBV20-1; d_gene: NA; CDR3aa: CSASTGLSSYNEQFF; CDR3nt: TGCAGTGCTAGTACCGGTCTGAGCTCCTACAATGAGCAGTTCTTC
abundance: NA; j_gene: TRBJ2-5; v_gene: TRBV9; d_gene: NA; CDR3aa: CASSVGVGGGQETQYF; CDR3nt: TGTGCCAGCAGCGTAGGAGTAGGGGGAGGCCAAGAGACCCAGTACTTC
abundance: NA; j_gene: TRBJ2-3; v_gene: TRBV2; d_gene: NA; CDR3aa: CASTLRTSTDTQYF; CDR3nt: TGTGCCAGCACGTTGAGGACGAGCACAGATACGCAGTATTTT
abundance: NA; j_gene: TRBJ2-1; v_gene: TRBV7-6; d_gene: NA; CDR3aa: CASSLMGGPDYNEQFF; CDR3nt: TGTGCCAGCAGCTTAATGGGAGGCCCCGATTACAATGAGCAGTTCTTC
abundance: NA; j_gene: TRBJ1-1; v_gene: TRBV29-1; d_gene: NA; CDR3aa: CSVGRENTEAFF; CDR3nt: TGCAGCGTTGGTCGAGAGAACACTGAAGCTTTCTTT